The 10 T cell receptor beta chains below were found in one sample sequenced in a study of metastatic and nonmetastatic thyroid tumors. Patients had received no treatment of any kind before thyroid surgery. From the PCR reads, TCRdb re-called clones with MiXCR. The sample has some 84,000 clones, approximately 9% seen once. The sample comprised blood. All receptors come from a female donor with papillary thyroid cancer or a benign thyroid nodule (not recorded which). Some clones in this sample may be carry-over from other donors' samples.

This clone was seen at least ten times. This chain links TRBV10-3 with TRBJ2-6; D might be TRBD2 (5 bases). The V gene lost 4 bases and the J gene lost 1 base, with 5 bases spanning the gap. Germline CDR1 ENHRY, CDR2 SYGVKD. CDR3 length: 14 amino acids. The DNA for the CDR3 is TGTGCCATCAGTGGAGGGTCTGGGGCCAACGTCCTGACTTTC. Protein product: CAISGGSGANVLTF.

This clone was seen many times. V gene TRBV19 combines with J gene TRBJ2-7; 8 nucleotides agree with TRBD2. The length of the CDR3 is 14 residues. CDR1 and CDR2 (germline): LNHDA, SQIVND (reference sequence). Germline trimming cut 7 bases from V and 0 bases from J; bases unmatched to any gene: 5. CDR3 bases: TGTGCCAGTAAGACCGGGACTAGCTCCTACGAGCAGTACTTC. Translating gives CASKTGTSSYEQYF.

The sample holds many counts of this clone. This chain's CDR3 is CASSALTGLDEQYF. The CDR3 region has the DNA TGTGCCAGCAGCGCTTTGACAGGGCTGGACGAGCAGTACTTC. The rearrangement joins TRBV5-4 to TRBJ2-7; 7 bases agree with TRBD1. This CDR3 has 14 residues. Per germline, CDR1 SGHNT and CDR2 YYREEE (reference sequence). V was pared by 4 bases and J by 5 bases, with 9 bases of the junction left unmatched.

This clone showed up many times. The gene calls are TRBV30 and TRBJ2-5; D gene unclear. Germline V gene sequence: CDR1 GTSNPN, CDR2 SVGIG (reference sequence). The CDR3 spans 13 residues. V was shortened by 3 bases and J by 5 bases, with 13 bases between the two germline ends. The CDR3 loop reads CAWSLKVGETQYF. The DNA of the CDR3 is TGTGCCTGGAGCTTAAAGGTCGGGGAGACCCAGTACTTC.

The CDR3 is CASSSQTSGRYNEQFF. CDR3 nucleotide sequence: TGCGCCAGCAGCTCCCAGACTAGCGGGAGATACAATGAGCAGTTCTTC. V gene TRBV5-1 combines with J gene TRBJ2-1, with TRBD2 matching 12 bases. The CDR3 sequence is 16 residues long. V was pared by 3 bases and J by 4 bases, with 5 bases of the junction left unmatched. CDR1 and CDR2 from the germline V gene are SGHRS and YFSETQ.

CDR3 protein: CASSLLFGGRNEQFF. The CDR3 DNA sequence: TGTGCCAGCAGTTTATTGTTTGGGGGGCGGAATGAGCAGTTCTTC. The chain carries TRBV12-3 or TRBV12-4 and TRBJ2-1; D might be TRBD1 or TRBD2, each matching 6 bases. The V gene lost 2 bases and the J gene lost 7 bases, with 15 bases spanning the gap. The CDR3 contains 15 residues.

The sample holds many counts of this clone. The V and J genes are TRBV5-1 and TRBJ1-1; D is unresolved. Looked up from germline, CDR1 is SGHRS and CDR2 is YFSETQ. The CDR3 sequence is 14 residues long. V lost 0 bases to trimming and J lost 0 bases, with 6 bases between them. The CDR3 coding sequence is TGCGCCAGCAGCTTGGTCCCAGTGAACACTGAAGCTTTCTTT. It yields the protein CASSLVPVNTEAFF.

As regards this clone: A much larger clone lies a single base off, so this may be a read error. Additional DNA sequences in this sample encode the identical CDR3. The chain combines TRBV2 with TRBJ1-5, with a weak D call TRBD1 (5 bases). The CDR3 is 13 amino acids. CDR1 and CDR2 (germline): SNHLY, FYNNEI. This chain's CDR3 is CASSDRENQPQHF. The CDR3, as DNA: TGTGCCAGCAGTGACAGGGAGAATCAGCCACAGCATTTT.

This clone was observed at least ten times. V usage is TRBV2 and J usage is TRBJ1-2; 9 bases are a match to TRBD1. The CDR3 loop spans 16 amino acids. After removal of 4 bases from V and 4 bases from J, the junction contained 10 bases not matched to a gene. Germline CDR1 is SNHLY and CDR2 is FYNNEI. The CDR3 sequence is CASSGTGQGLGYGYTF. The CDR3 DNA is TGTGCCAGCAGTGGAACTGGACAGGGGCTCGGCTATGGCTACACCTTC.

This clone was seen many times. The chain combines TRBV11-1 with TRBJ1-3; D gene unclear. CDR1 SGHAT and CDR2 FQDESV come from the germline V gene (reference sequence). The CDR3 sequence is 16 residues long. Trimming took 5 bases from V and 0 from J, leaving 14 bases between them. CDR3 protein: CASSIRTERSGNTIYF. The CDR3 bases are TGTGCCAGCAGCATTCGGACGGAACGCTCTGGAAACACCATATATTTT.